A selection of T cell receptor beta chains follows, all from one sample in a study of blood T cell repertoires in COVID-19. Data came from immunoSEQ multiplex PCR; TCRdb stores just in-frame clones and leaves some out. The sample has more than 65,000 clones; about nine tenths are singletons. Sequencing was carried out using peripheral blood. All receptors come from a man between 50 and 59 years old with active COVID-19. Each CDR3 is given with its conserved first and last residue. D genes are given only for firm matches. The listing skips clone size in some rows; elsewhere it reads once, few, many or a size class.

CDR3: CASSLTTGGKEKLFF
DNA: TGTGCCAGCAGCCTAACGACAGGGGGCAAGGAAAAACTGTTTTTT
J: TRBJ1-4
V: TRBV6-5
size: .
D: TRBD1

CDR3: CASSVEDTYGYTF
DNA: TGTGCCAGCAGCGTAGAGGACACTTATGGCTACACCTTC
J: TRBJ1-2
V: TRBV9
size: .
D: .

CDR3: CAWGTGGYEQYF
DNA: TGTGCCTGGGGGACAGGGGGCTACGAGCAGTACTTC
J: TRBJ2-7
V: TRBV30
size: .
D: TRBD1

CDR3: CASSRTSGILDGADTQYF
DNA: TGTGCCAGCAGCCGAACTAGCGGGATCCTGGATGGGGCAGATACGCAGTATTTT
J: TRBJ2-3
V: TRBV28
size: few
D: TRBD2

CDR3: CSASSQGMGSPLHF
DNA: TGCAGTGCTAGTTCACAGGGGATGGGTTCACCCCTCCACTTT
J: TRBJ1-6
V: TRBV20-1
size: .
D: TRBD1

CDR3: CAWSVIAGGTPHF
DNA: TGTGCCTGGAGTGTAATCGCAGGGGGGACGCCGCATTTT
J: TRBJ2-3
V: TRBV30
size: .
D: .

CDR3: CASSSLWGTGNQPQHF
DNA: TGTGCCAGCAGCTCACTTTGGGGGACAGGGAATCAGCCCCAGCATTTT
J: TRBJ1-5
V: TRBV7-2
size: .
D: TRBD1

CDR3: CASSSQGGESYEQYF
DNA: TGTGCCAGCAGTTCCCAGGGCGGGGAATCCTACGAGCAGTACTTC
J: TRBJ2-7
V: TRBV7-2
size: .
D: .

CDR3: CASSSADRAETQYF
DNA: TGTGCCAGCAGCTCCGCCGACAGGGCTGAGACCCAGTACTTC
J: TRBJ2-5
V: TRBV5-4
size: .
D: TRBD1

CDR3: CASSVSGGSYEQYF
DNA: TGTGCCAGCAGCGTCAGCGGGGGTTCCTACGAGCAGTACTTC
J: TRBJ2-7
V: TRBV9
size: .
D: TRBD2

CDR3: CASSYTGTGSENTIYF
DNA: TGTGCCAGCAGCTACACCGGGACAGGGTCCGAAAACACCATATATTTT
J: TRBJ1-3
V: TRBV7-2
size: .
D: TRBD1

CDR3: CATSDPQRAGEQQEHTEAFF
DNA: TGTGCCACCAGTGACCCCCAAAGAGCGGGCGAGCAACAAGAGCACACTGAAGCTTTCTTT
J: TRBJ1-1
V: TRBV24-1
size: .
D: .

CDR3: CASSSGTGGSRPVTPLHF
DNA: TGCGCCAGCAGCTCCGGGACAGGTGGGAGCCGCCCAGTCACACCCCTCCACTTT
J: TRBJ1-6
V: TRBV5-1
size: .
D: TRBD1

CDR3: CASSQDPTSGGPLGLPYEQYF
DNA: TGCGCCAGCAGCCAAGACCCGACTAGCGGGGGGCCCCTCGGCCTCCCCTACGAGCAGTACTTC
J: TRBJ2-7
V: TRBV4-3
size: .
D: TRBD2

CDR3: CASSRHGGDRTYEQYF
DNA: TGTGCCAGCAGCCGCCACGGGGGGGATAGAACCTACGAGCAGTACTTC
J: TRBJ2-7
V: TRBV4-2
size: .
D: TRBD2

CDR3: CASSIPGVVYGYTF
DNA: TGTGCCAGCAGTATCCCAGGGGTCGTCTATGGCTACACCTTC
J: TRBJ1-2
V: TRBV28
size: .
D: .

CDR3: CASSYSGLYNEQFF
DNA: TGTGCCAGCAGTTACTCGGGGCTTTACAATGAGCAGTTCTTC
J: TRBJ2-1
V: TRBV6-2/TRBV6-3
size: .
D: .

CDR3: CAISDRGPHEQFF
DNA: TGTGCCATCAGTGACAGGGGGCCCCATGAGCAGTTCTTC
J: TRBJ2-1
V: TRBV10-3
size: .
D: TRBD1

CDR3: CASTGGLGYEQYF
DNA: TGTGCCAGCACCGGGGGTCTAGGCTACGAGCAGTACTTC
J: TRBJ2-7
V: TRBV12-3/TRBV12-4
size: .
D: .

CDR3: CASSKPGVGNTIYF
DNA: TGTGCCAGCAGTAAACCGGGGGTGGGAAACACCATATATTTT
J: TRBJ1-3
V: TRBV7-8
size: once
D: .

CDR3: CASSQDHGGGSGNTIYF
DNA: TGCGCCAGCAGCCAAGATCATGGCGGGGGCAGTGGAAACACCATATATTTT
J: TRBJ1-3
V: TRBV4-3
size: .
D: .

CDR3: CASSLVRDSYEQYF
DNA: TGTGCCAGCAGCTTAGTTCGGGATTCCTACGAGCAGTACTTC
J: TRBJ2-7
V: TRBV7-8
size: .
D: .